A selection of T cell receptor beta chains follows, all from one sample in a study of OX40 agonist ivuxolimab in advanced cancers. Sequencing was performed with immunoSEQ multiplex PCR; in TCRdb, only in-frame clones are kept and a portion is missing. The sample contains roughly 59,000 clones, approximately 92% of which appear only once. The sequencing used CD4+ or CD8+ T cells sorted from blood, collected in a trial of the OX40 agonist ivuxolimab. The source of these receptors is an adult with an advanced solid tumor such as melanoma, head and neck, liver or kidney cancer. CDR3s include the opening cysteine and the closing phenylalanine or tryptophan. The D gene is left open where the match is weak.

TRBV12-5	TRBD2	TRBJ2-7	CASGSQVTILAGAEQYF
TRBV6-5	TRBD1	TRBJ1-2	CASSSGQGDYGYTF
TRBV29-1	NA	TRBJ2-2	CSGRGLPDTGELFF
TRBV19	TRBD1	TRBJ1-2	CATRQGGYGYTF
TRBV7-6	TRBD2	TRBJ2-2	CASSSSGGATGELFF
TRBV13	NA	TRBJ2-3	CASSLVGGTDTQYF
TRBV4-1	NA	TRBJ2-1	CASSYSLGGYNEQFF
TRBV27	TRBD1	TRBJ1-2	CASSHGTGEHYGYTF
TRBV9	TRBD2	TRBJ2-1	CASSVDGTSGNNEQFF
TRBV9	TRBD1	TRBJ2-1	CASSVALGQGADNEQFF
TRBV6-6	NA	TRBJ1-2	CASSYLPVGRYGYTF
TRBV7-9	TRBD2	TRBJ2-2	CASSDHGGTLPTGELFF
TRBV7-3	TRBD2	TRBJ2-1	CASSLVSGGGNEQFF
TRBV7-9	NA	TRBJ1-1	CASSIPSGPNEAFF
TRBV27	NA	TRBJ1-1	CASSIRGPGPEAFF
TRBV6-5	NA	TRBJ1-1	CASMEGVLAFF
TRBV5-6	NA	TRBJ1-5	CASSSERDRGGNQPQHF
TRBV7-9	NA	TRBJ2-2	CASTVAFGELFF
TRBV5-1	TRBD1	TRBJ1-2	CASSLSGQITNYGYTF
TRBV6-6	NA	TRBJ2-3	CASSQGGPSTDTQYF
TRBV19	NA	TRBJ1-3	CASSWEDSGNTIYF
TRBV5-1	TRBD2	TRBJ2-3	CASSEGLAGVKDTQYF
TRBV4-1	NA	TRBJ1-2	CASSQDPSGVVYGYTF
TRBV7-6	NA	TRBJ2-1	CASSLGPSWGNEQFF
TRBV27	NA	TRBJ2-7	CASSFGSEQYF
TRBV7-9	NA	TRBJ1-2	CASSRDYGYTF
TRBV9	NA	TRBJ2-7	CASSGPGTSPYEQYF
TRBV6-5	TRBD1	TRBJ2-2	CASGRGTFAGELFF
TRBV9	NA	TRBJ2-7	CASSVNSGEQYF
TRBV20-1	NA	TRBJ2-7	CSARGAYEQYF
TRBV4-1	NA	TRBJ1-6	CASSQEGQVGRSYNSPLHF
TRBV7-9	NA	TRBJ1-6	CASSLGQYSYNSPLHF
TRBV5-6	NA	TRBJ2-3	CASSYGSLTDTQYF
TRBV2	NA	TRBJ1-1	CAIKPRGKENTEAFF
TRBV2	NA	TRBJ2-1	CASRIEGVEQFF
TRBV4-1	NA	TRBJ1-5	CASSQEGGEYQPQHF
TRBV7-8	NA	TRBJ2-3	CASSLLLDTQYF
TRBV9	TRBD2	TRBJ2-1	CASSASRLAGDYNEQFF
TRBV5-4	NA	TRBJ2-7	CASSSGGAYEQYF
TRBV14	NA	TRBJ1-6	CASSQFDRGDNSPLHF
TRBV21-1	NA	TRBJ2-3	CASSKVGGGSTDTQYF
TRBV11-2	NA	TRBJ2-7	CASSLEHWAVAGYEQYF